These 5 T cell receptor beta chains share one sample of origin, sequenced in a study of early T cells in non-severe SARS-CoV-2 infection. TCRdb passed the 5' RACE reads through MiXCR, listing each CDR3 protein once. The sample yields roughly 35,000 distinct CDR3 sequences, 3% to 4.5% seen once. Material: whole blood. The receptors here all came from an adult who was a healthcare worker with PCR-confirmed SARS-CoV-2 infection or an uninfected control (not recorded which).

The DNA for the CDR3 is TGTGCCAGCAGCCCCACCCAGGGGTCGGTCTACGAGCAGTACTTC. Amino acids: CASSPTQGSVYEQYF. The chain links TRBV3-1 to TRBJ2-7, with D maybe TRBD1 (6 bases). The germline gives CDR1 LGHDT, CDR2 YNNKEL (reference sequence). This CDR3 region has 15 residues. The V end was cut by 4 bases, the J end by 3 bases, with 16 bases between.

This clonotype was recorded at least ten times. The chain couples TRBV6-6 to TRBJ1-6; D not resolved. Trimming removed 2 bases at V and 9 bases at J, with 11 bases between. CDR3 size: 14 residues. Germline CDR1 reads MNHNY; CDR2 reads SVGAGI (reference sequence). The CDR3: CASSYPESGSPLHF. CDR3 DNA: TGTGCCAGCAGTTACCCAGAATCGGGTTCACCCCTCCACTTT.

This clonotype was observed at least ten times. The chain combines TRBV11-2 with TRBJ2-1; D gene unclear. With 1 base removed from V and 3 bases from J, the gap between germline ends came to 4 bases. There are 13 residues in the CDR3. Germline values: CDR1 SGHAT, CDR2 FQNNGV. CDR3 region: CASSLGSYNEQFF. As DNA, the CDR3 is TGTGCCAGCAGCTTAGGCAGCTACAATGAGCAGTTCTTC. Full variable domain (remainder filled in from reference TRBV11-2 and TRBJ2-1): EAGVAQSPRYKIIEKRQSVAFWCNPISGHATLYWYQQILGQGPKLLIQFQNNGVVDDSQLPKDRFSAERLKGVDSTLKIQPAKLEDSAVYLCASSLGSYNEQFFGPGTRLTVL.

This clonotype has only a few counts. The chain is built from TRBV28 and TRBJ2-1, with unresolved D. The CDR3 has 11 residues. Germline V gene data show CDR1 as MDHEN and CDR2 as SYDVKM. V was shortened by 7 bases and J by 9 bases, with 10 bases between the two germline ends. Here the CDR3 reads CASTSAREQFF. The DNA of the CDR3 is TGTGCCAGCACATCGGCTCGTGAGCAGTTCTTC.

At least ten counts were recorded for this clonotype. This chain links TRBV5-4 with TRBJ2-1; 9 bases are a match to TRBD1. Germline assignment: CDR1 SGHNT and CDR2 YYREEE (reference sequence). The CDR3 loop spans 14 amino acids. V dropped 4 bases and J dropped 2; count of bases not matched to a gene: 1. The DNA for the CDR3 is TGTGCCAGCAGCACAGGGGGCCCCTACAATGAGCAGTTCTTC. Its translation is CASSTGGPYNEQFF.